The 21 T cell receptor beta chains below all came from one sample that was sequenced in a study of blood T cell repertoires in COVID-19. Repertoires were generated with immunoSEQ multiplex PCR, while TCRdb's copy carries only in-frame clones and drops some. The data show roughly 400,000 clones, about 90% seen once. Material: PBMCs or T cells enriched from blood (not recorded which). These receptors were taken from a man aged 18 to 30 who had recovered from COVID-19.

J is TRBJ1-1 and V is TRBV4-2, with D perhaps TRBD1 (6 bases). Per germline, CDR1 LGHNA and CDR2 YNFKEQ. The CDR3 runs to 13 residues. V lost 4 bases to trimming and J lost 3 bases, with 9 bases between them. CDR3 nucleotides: TGTGCCAGCAGCCTCGAGGGGGACACTGAAGCTTTCTTT. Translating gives CASSLEGDTEAFF.

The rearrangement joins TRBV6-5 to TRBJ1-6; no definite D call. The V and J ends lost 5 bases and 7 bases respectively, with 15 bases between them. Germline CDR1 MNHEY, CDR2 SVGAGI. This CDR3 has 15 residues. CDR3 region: CASSRSLASNSPLHF. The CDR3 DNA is TGTGCCAGCAGTAGGAGCCTTGCCTCCAATTCACCCCTCCACTTT.

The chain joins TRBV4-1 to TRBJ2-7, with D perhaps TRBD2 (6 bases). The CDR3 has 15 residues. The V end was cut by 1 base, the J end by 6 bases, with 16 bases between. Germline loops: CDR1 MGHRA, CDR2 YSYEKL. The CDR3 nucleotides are TGCGCCAGCAGCCAAGTGTACGGGGGAGGAGCCGAGCAGTACTTC. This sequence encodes CASSQVYGGGAEQYF.

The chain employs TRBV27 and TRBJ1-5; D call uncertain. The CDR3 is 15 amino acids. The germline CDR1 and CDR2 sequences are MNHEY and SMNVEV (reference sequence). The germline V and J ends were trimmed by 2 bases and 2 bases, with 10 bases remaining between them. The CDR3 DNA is TGTGCCAGCAGTTTAGCTGGGCGAGGCAATCAGCCCCAGCATTTT. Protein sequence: CASSLAGRGNQPQHF.

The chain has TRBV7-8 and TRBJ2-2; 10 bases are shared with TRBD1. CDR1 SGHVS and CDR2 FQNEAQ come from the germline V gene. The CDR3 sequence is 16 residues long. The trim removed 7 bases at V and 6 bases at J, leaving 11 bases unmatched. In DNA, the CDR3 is TGTGCCAGCATCCCCACCGGGACAGGGGTTTCCGGGGAGCTGTTTTTT. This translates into CASIPTGTGVSGELFF.

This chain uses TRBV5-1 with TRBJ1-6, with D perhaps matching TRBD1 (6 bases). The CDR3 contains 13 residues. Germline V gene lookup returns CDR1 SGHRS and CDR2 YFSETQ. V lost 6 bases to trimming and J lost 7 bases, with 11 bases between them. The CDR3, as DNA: TGCGCCAGCACCCTGGACAGCAATTCACCCCTCCACTTT. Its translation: CASTLDSNSPLHF.

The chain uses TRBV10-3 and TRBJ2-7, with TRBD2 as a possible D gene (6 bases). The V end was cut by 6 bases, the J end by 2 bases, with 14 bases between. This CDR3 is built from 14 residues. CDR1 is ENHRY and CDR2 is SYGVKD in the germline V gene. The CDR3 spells CAIRGTWSPYEQYF. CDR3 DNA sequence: TGTGCCATCAGGGGGACTTGGAGCCCCTACGAGCAGTACTTC.

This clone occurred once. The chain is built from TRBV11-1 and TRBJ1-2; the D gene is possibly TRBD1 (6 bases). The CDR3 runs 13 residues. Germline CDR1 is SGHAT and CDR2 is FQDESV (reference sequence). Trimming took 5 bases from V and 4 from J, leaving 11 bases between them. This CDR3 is CASSLGQSYGYTF. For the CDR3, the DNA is TGTGCCAGCAGCCTTGGACAGAGCTATGGCTACACCTTC.

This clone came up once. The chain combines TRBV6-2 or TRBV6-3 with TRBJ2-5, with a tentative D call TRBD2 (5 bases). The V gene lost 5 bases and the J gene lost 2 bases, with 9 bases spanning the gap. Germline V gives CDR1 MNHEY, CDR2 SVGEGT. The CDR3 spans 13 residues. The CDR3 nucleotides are TGTGCCAGCAGTCCCCCGGGGCAAGAGACCCAGTACTTC. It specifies CASSPPGQETQYF.

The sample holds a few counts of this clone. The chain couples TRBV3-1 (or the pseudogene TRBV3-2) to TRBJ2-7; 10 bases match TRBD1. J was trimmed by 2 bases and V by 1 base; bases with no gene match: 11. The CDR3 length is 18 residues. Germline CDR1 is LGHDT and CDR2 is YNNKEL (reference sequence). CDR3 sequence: CASSQAVPTGTGAYEQYF. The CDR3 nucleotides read TGTGCCAGCAGCCAAGCGGTCCCCACCGGGACAGGGGCCTACGAGCAGTACTTC.

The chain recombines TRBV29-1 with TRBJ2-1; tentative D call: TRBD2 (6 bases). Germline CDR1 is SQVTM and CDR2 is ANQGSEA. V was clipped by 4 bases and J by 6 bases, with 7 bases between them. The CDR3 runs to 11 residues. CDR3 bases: TGCAGCGTTGCGGGACTCAATGAGCAGTTCTTC. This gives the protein CSVAGLNEQFF.

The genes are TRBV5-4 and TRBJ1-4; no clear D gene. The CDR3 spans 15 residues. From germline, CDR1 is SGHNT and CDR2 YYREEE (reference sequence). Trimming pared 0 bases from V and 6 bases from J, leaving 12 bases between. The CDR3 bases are TGTGCCAGCAGCTTGGGTCCAACGCCAGATGAAAAACTGTTTTTT. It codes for CASSLGPTPDEKLFF.

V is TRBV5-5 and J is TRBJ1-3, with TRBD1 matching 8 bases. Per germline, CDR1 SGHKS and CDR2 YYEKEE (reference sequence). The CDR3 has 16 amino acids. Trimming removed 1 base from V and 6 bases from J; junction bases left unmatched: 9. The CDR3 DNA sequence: TGTGCCAGCAGCTTGACCGGACAGGGACTTGAAAACACCATATATTTT. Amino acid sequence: CASSLTGQGLENTIYF.

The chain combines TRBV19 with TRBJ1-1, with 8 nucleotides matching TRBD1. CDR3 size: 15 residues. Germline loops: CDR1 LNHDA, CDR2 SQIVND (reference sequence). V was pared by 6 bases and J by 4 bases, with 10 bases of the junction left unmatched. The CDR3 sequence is CASSRQGFFSTEAFF. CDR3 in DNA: TGTGCCAGTAGCAGACAGGGGTTTTTCTCCACTGAAGCTTTCTTT.

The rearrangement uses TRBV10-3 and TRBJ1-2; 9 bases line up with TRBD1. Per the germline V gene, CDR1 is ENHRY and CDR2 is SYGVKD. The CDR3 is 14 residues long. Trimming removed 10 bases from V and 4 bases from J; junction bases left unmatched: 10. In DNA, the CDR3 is TGTGCCAGCACCGGGACAGGGAGTGGCTATGGCTACACCTTC. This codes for CASTGTGSGYGYTF.

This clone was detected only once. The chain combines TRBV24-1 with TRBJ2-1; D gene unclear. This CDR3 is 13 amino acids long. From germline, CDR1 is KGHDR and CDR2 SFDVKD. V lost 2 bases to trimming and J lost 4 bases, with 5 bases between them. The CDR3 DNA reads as TGTGCCACCAGTGATTCCGGGTACAATGAGCAGTTCTTC. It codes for CATSDSGYNEQFF.

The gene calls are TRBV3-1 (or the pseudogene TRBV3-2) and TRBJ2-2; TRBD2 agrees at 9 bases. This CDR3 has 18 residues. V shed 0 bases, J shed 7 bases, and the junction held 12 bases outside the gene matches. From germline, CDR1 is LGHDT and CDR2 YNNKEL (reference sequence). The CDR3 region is CASSQEVAGGPEGGELFF. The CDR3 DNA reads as TGTGCCAGCAGCCAAGAAGTTGCGGGGGGGCCCGAAGGCGGGGAGCTGTTTTTT.

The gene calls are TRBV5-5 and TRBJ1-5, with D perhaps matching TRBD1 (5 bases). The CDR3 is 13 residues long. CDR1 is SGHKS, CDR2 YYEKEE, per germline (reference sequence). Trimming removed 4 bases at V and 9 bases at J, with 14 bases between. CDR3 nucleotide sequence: TGTGCCAGCAGCGGGACGGGGGACGGGCCCCAGCATTTT. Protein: CASSGTGDGPQHF.

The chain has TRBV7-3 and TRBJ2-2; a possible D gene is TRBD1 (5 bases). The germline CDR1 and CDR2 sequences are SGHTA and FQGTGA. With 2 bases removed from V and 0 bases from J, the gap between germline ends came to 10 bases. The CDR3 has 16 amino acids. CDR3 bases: TGTGCCAGCAGCTTATCTCGACAGACGAACACCGGGGAGCTGTTTTTT. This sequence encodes CASSLSRQTNTGELFF.

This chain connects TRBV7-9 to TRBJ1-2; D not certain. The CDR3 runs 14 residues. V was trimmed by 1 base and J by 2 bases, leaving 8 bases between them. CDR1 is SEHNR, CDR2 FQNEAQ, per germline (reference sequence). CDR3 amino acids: CASSLGEVNYGYTF. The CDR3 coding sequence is TGTGCCAGCAGCTTAGGGGAGGTAAACTATGGCTACACCTTC.

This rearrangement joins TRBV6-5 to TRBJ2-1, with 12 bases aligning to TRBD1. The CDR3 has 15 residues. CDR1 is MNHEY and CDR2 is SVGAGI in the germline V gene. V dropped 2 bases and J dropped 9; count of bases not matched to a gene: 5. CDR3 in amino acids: CASSYGTGGIGEQFF. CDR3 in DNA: TGTGCCAGCAGTTACGGGACAGGGGGCATTGGTGAGCAGTTCTTC.